This TCR beta chain was identified in a study of Ad26.COV2.S vaccination and SARS-CoV-2 variants. Treatment reported: some 19 received Ad26.COV2.S at low or high dose, single or two shots; about five received placebo; per-sample allocation not given. Sampling was done on day 63 after the first vaccine or placebo injection. Profiled with immunoSEQ multiplex PCR; TCRdb holds only in-frame clones, not every one. Here the sample spans over 350,000 clones, more than 85% being singletons. Of note for this clone: The target antigen is unknown.

Germline values: CDR1 LGHDT, CDR2 YNNKEL (reference sequence). V lost 4 bases to trimming and J lost 3 bases, with 16 bases between them. The CDR3 totals 15 residues. Study-wide points: In TCR breadth and depth analyses, total T cell responses may have been underestimated. Participants in the vaccine arm had higher spike-specific TCR breadth; placebo recipients had lower. After vaccination, substantial breadth of spike-specific CD8+ and CD4+ responses was reported. Across vaccine and placebo recipients, the breadth of non-spike TCRs was similar.

This TCR came from a person between 18 and 60 years old who received the Ad26.COV2.S COVID-19 vaccine or a placebo. The material was peripheral blood, obtained in a trial of Ad26.COV2.S vaccine versus placebo. V usage is TRBV3-1 (or the pseudogene TRBV3-2) and J usage is TRBJ2-7; D possibly corresponds to TRBD2 (6 bases). CDR3 sequence: CASSPVGGPLYEQYF. In nucleotides, the CDR3 is TGTGCCAGCAGCCCAGTCGGGGGACCCCTCTACGAGCAGTACTTC.